The present T cell receptor (beta chain) was sequenced within a study of spatial heterogeneity in lung cancer. Overall study: Sequenced follow-up PBMC samples came a median of approximately 2 years after resection, where available.

TCRdb independently ran MiXCR on the 5' RACE reads; one entry per CDR3 protein. The top ten clones hold about 9% of a sample with tens of thousands of distinct CDR3 sequences, around 7.6% of them seen once. Stated time point: blood at routine non-recurrence follow-up after resection. The sample holds many counts of this clonotype. At one end the junction does not follow the germline gene, possibly because of a read error. Sequencing was performed on PBMCs, taken at follow-up. The clonotype originates from a male donor with early-stage non-small cell lung cancer.

CDR3 coding DNA: TGTGCTAGCAGCTTACAAGGGCAAGAGACCCAGTACTTC. Protein: CASSLQGQETQYF. The chain recombines TRBV7-7 with TRBJ2-5; D uncertain. Germline V gene lookup returns CDR1 SSHAT and CDR2 FNYEAQ (reference sequence). This CDR3 spans 13 amino acids. The whole variable domain, filled in from reference TRBV7-7 and TRBJ2-5, reads GAGVSQSPRYKVTKRGQDVTLRCDPISSHATLYWYQQALGQGPEFLTYFNYEAQPDKSGLPSDRFSAERPEGSISTLTIQRTEQRDSAMYRCASSLQGQETQYFGPGTRLLVL.